This T cell receptor (beta chain) was obtained from a study of blood T cell repertoires in COVID-19. Background on the study: Samples taken during acute and convalescent COVID-19 were collected in the United States, Italy and Spain. Sources were T cells, B-cell-depleted T cells, or PBMCs; the material itself was cDNA or gDNA.

Methods used by the authors: Amplified reference gene primers provided the basis for estimating nucleated cell counts. TCRdb's table, derived via immunoSEQ multiplex PCR, lists solely in-frame clones and lacks some. That table furnishes V, J and clone size, whereas the DNA furnished D and trimming. This table holds approximately 350,000 clones, roughly 90% found once. The germline V gene encodes CDR1 SGHNT and CDR2 YYREEE (reference sequence). The V end lost 0 bases, the J end lost 4 bases, and 10 bases lay between the germline ends. The CDR3 sequence is 14 residues long. The chain employs TRBV5-4 and TRBJ2-5, with a possible D match to TRBD2 (6 bases). Specimen: peripheral blood. The origin of this receptor is a man aged 40-55 years with acute or convalescent COVID-19. The CDR3 is CASSLAGRGETQYF. The CDR3 DNA is TGTGCCAGCAGCTTGGCGGGGCGGGGAGAGACCCAGTACTTC.